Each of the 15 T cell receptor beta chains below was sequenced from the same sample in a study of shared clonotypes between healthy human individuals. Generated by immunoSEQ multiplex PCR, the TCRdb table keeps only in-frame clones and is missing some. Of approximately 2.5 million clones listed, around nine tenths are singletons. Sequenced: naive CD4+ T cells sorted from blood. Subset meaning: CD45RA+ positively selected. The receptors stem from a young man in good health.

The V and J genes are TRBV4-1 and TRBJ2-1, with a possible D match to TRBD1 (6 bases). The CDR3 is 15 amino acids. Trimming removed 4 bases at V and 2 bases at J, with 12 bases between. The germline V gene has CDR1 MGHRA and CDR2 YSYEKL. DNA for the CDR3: TGCGCCAGCAGCCTCCAGGGGAACACCTACAATGAGCAGTTCTTC. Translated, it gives CASSLQGNTYNEQFF.

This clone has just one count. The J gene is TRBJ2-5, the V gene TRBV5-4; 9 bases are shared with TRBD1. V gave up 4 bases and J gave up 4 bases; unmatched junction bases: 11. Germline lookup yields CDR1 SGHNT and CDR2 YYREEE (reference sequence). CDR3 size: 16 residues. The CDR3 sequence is CASSRDRAALRETQYF. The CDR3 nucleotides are TGTGCCAGCAGCAGGGACAGGGCGGCCCTAAGAGAGACCCAGTACTTC. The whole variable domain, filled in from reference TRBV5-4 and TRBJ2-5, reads ETGVTQSPTHLIKTRGQQVTLRCSSQSGHNTVSWYQQALGQGPQFIFQYYREEENGRGNFPPRFSGLQFPNYSSELNVNALELDDSALYLCASSRDRAALRETQYFGPGTRLLVL.

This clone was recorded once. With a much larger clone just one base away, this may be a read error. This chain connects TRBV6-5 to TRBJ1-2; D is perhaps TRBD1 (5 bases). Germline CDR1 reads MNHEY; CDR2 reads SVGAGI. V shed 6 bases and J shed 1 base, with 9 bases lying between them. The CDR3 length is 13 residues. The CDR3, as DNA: TGTGCCAGCAGCCCCGACAGTAACTATGGCTACACCTTC. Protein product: CASSPDSNYGYTF.

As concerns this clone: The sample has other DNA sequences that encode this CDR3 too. CDR3 residues: CASSQGGPNQPQHF. In nucleotides, the CDR3 is TGCGCCAGCAGCCAGGGAGGGCCAAATCAGCCCCAGCATTTT. The chain joins TRBV5-1 to TRBJ1-5; tentative D call: TRBD1 (5 bases). Germline CDR1 reads SGHRS; CDR2 reads YFSETQ. CDR3 length: 14 residues. V was trimmed by 4 bases and J by 4 bases, leaving 12 bases between them. The whole variable domain, remainder taken from reference TRBV5-1 and TRBJ1-5, is KAGVTQTPRYLIKTRGQQVTLSCSPISGHRSVSWYQQTPGQGLQFLFEYFSETQRNKGNFPGRFSGRQFSNSRSEMNVSTLELGDSALYLCASSQGGPNQPQHFGDGTRLSIL.

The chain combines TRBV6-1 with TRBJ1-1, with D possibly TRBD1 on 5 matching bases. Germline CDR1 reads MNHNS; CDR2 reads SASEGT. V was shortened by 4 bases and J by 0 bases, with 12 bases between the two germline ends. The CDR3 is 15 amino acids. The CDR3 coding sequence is TGTGCCAGCAGTGCGATTTGGGGCATGAACACTGAAGCTTTCTTT. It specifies CASSAIWGMNTEAFF.

The CDR3 loop is CASSLEPGLTRTDTQYF. The DNA of the CDR3 is TGTGCCAGCAGCTTAGAGCCGGGACTTACCCGCACAGATACGCAGTATTTT. The chain employs TRBV7-2 and TRBJ2-3, with D possibly TRBD2 on 6 matching bases. Looked up from germline, CDR1 is SGHTA and CDR2 is FQGNSA. The length of the CDR3 is 17 residues. Trimming shortened V by 1 base and J by 1 base, and 15 bases separated the two germline ends.

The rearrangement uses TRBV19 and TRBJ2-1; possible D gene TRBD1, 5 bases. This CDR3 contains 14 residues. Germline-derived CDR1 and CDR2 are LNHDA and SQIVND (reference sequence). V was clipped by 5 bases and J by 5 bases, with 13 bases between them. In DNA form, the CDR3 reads TGTGCCAGTAGTGGACGGATACAGGACAATGAGCAGTTCTTC. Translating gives CASSGRIQDNEQFF.

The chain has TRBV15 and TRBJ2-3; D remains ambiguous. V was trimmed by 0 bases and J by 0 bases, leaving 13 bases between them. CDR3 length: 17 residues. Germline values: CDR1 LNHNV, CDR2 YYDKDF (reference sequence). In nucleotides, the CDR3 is TGTGCCACCAGCAGAGATTTTACGGCCTCTAGCACAGATACGCAGTATTTT. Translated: CATSRDFTASSTDTQYF.

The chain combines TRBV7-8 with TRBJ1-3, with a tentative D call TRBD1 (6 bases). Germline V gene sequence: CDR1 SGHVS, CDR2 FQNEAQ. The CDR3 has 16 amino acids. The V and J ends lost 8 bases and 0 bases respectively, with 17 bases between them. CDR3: CASVQGASFSGNTIYF. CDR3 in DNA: TGTGCCAGCGTACAGGGAGCGTCTTTCTCTGGAAACACCATATATTTT.

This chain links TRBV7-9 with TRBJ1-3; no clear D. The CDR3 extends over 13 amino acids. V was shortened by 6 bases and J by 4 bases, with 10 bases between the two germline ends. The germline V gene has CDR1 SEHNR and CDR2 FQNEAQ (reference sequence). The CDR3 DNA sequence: TGTGCCAGCAGTTATACTTCAGGAAACACCATATATTTT. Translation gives CASSYTSGNTIYF.

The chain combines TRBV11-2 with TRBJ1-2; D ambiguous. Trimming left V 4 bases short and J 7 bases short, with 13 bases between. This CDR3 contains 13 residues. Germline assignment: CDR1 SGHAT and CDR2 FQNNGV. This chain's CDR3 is CASSSRGDFGYTF. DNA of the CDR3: TGTGCCAGCAGCTCCCGAGGAGACTTTGGCTACACCTTC.

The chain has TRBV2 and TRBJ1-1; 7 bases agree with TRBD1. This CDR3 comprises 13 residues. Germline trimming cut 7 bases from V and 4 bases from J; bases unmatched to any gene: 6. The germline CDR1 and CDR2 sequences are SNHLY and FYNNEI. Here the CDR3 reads CASTGQVGTEAFF. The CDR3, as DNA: TGTGCCAGCACCGGACAGGTAGGCACTGAAGCTTTCTTT.

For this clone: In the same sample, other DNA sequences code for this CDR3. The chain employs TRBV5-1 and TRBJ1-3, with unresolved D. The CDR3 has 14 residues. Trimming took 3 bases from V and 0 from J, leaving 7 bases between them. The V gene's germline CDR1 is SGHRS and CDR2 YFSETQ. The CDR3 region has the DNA TGCGCCAGCAGCTCTGGAAGCTCTGGAAACACCATATATTTT. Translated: CASSSGSSGNTIYF. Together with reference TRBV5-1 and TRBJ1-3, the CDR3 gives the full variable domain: KAGVTQTPRYLIKTRGQQVTLSCSPISGHRSVSWYQQTPGQGLQFLFEYFSETQRNKGNFPGRFSGRQFSNSRSEMNVSTLELGDSALYLCASSSGSSGNTIYFGEGSWLTVV.

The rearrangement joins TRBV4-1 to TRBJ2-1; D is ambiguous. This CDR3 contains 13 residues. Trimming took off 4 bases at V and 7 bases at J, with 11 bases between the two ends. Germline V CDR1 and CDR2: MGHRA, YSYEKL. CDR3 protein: CASSPMGLNEQFF. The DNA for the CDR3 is TGCGCCAGCAGCCCTATGGGGTTGAATGAGCAGTTCTTC.

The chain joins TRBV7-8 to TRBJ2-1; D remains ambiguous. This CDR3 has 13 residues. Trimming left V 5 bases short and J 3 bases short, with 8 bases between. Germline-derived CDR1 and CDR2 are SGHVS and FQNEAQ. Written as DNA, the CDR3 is TGTGCCAGCAGCCCTTACGGCTACAATGAGCAGTTCTTC. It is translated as CASSPYGYNEQFF. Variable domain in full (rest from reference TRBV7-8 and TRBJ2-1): GAGVSQSPRYKVAKRGQDVALRCDPISGHVSLFWYQQALGQGPEFLTYFQNEAQLDKSGLPSDRFFAERPEGSVSTLKIQRTQQEDSAVYLCASSPYGYNEQFFGPGTRLTVL.